This T cell receptor (beta chain) stems from a study of blood T cells in healthy people across ages. Study-level background: Template switching caught about one barcoded beta molecule for each two T cells.

Regarding the study as a whole: Roughly linear declines in TCR beta diversity per million T cells occurred with age. Diversity was higher, and naive CD4+ cells more numerous, in long-lived donors than in aged donors.

Regarding this clonotype: The antigen remains undetermined. One end of the junction varies from germline; a read error may be responsible.

The V gene's germline CDR1 is SSHAT and CDR2 FNYEAQ (reference sequence). The CDR3 loop spans 16 amino acids. The second PCR ran roughly 6 to 12 cycles with a sample-barcoded 5' primer and J-beta primers. Each CDR3 protein is one row after TCRdb ran MiXCR on the 5' RACE reads. The top ten clones hold over 5% of a sample with 1.2 million to 1.5 million distinct CDR3 sequences, approximately 63% of them seen once. The chain is built from TRBV7-7 and TRBJ1-3; TRBD1 matches 9 bases. Input material: blood. The TCR originated in a man aged 18 to 30 in good health. The chain's CDR3 is CASSLQGAFSGNTIYF. The CDR3 DNA follows: TGTGCTAGCAGCTTACAGGGGGCCTTCTCTGGAAACACCATATATTTT.